The 9 T cell receptor beta chains below were found in one sample sequenced in a study of shared clonotypes between healthy human individuals. Generated by immunoSEQ multiplex PCR, the TCRdb table keeps only in-frame clones and is missing some. Of some 2.1 million clones in the sample, about 94% were seen once. CD45RO-negative, CCR7-positively selected cells formed the naive CD8 fraction, excluding terminally differentiated effector memory CD45RA+ cells. The source material was naive CD8+ T cells from PBMCs. The source of these receptors is a man aged 18 to 35 in good health. Some clones in this sample may be carry-over from other donors' samples.

The rearrangement joins TRBV19 to TRBJ2-7; D is perhaps TRBD2 (6 bases). Germline CDR1 LNHDA, CDR2 SQIVND (reference sequence). V lost 7 bases to trimming and J lost 0 bases, with 10 bases between them. CDR3 length: 13 amino acids. CDR3 nucleotide sequence: TGTGCCAGTATGGCGGGGAGCTCCTACGAGCAGTACTTC. Translation gives CASMAGSSYEQYF.

With respect to this clone: One base away lies a much larger clone, so this may be a sequencing read error. Additional DNA sequences in this sample encode the identical CDR3. This rearrangement joins TRBV9 to TRBJ1-1; 7 nucleotides agree with TRBD1. With 3 bases clipped from V and 2 bases from J, the junction kept 1 base outside the gene matches. Germline V gene data show CDR1 as SGDLS and CDR2 as YYNGEE. The CDR3 is 13 residues long. In DNA form, the CDR3 reads TGTGCCAGCAGCGCAGGGGGTAACACTGAAGCTTTCTTT. Translation: CASSAGGNTEAFF.

The chain recombines TRBV11-2 with TRBJ2-4, with TRBD2 as a possible D gene (6 bases). CDR3 length: 15 residues. Trimming took 5 bases from V and 7 from J, leaving 18 bases between them. CDR1 and CDR2 from the germline V gene are SGHAT and FQNNGV. This chain's CDR3 is CASSPRVAGYNIQYF. Written as DNA, the CDR3 is TGTGCCAGCAGCCCTCGCGTGGCGGGATATAACATTCAGTACTTC. The full variable domain, rest sourced from reference TRBV11-2 and TRBJ2-4, is EAGVAQSPRYKIIEKRQSVAFWCNPISGHATLYWYQQILGQGPKLLIQFQNNGVVDDSQLPKDRFSAERLKGVDSTLKIQPAKLEDSAVYLCASSPRVAGYNIQYFGAGTRLSVL.

Worth noting for this clone: The junction shows a germline mismatch at one end, possibly a read error. The V call is TRBV2, the J call TRBJ1-1, with unresolved D. Germline-derived CDR1 and CDR2 are SNHLY and FYNNEI. The CDR3 is 12 amino acids. In nucleotides, the CDR3 is TGTGCCAGCAAAAGGACGTACACCGAAGCTTTCTTT. Its protein is CASKRTYTEAFF.

The chain is built from TRBV11-3 and TRBJ2-2, with 7 positions matching TRBD1. V trimming: 5 bases; J trimming: 4 bases; junction bases outside the gene matches: 10. The CDR3 length is 16 residues. The germline V gene encodes CDR1 SGHNT and CDR2 YENEEA. CDR3 sequence: CASSPGGFSLTGELFF. The DNA for the CDR3 is TGTGCCAGCAGCCCAGGGGGTTTTTCGCTCACCGGGGAGCTGTTTTTT.

This clone appeared once. The chain recombines TRBV27 with TRBJ2-7; tentative D call: TRBD2 (6 bases). Germline CDR1 MNHEY, CDR2 SMNVEV (reference sequence). The CDR3 runs to 13 residues. Trimming took off 6 bases at V and 3 bases at J, with 12 bases between the two ends. CDR3 coding DNA: TGTGCCAGCAGACGGGACTCGAACTACGAGCAGTACTTC. Its protein product is CASRRDSNYEQYF.

V gene TRBV4-1 combines with J gene TRBJ2-7; TRBD2 matches at 7 bases. The CDR3 consists of 14 residues. Germline V lookup: CDR1 MGHRA, CDR2 YSYEKL. V dropped 6 bases and J dropped 2; count of bases not matched to a gene: 7. CDR3 DNA sequence: TGCGCCAGCAGTCCGGGAGCGGGGCCCTACGAGCAGTACTTC. This encodes CASSPGAGPYEQYF.

The genes are TRBV7-9 and TRBJ1-5; D remains ambiguous. V lost 0 bases and J lost 6, with 6 bases in between. The CDR3 is 13 residues long. Germline V gene data show CDR1 as SEHNR and CDR2 as FQNEAQ (reference sequence). Here the CDR3 reads CASSLARSQPQHF. CDR3 bases: TGTGCCAGCAGCTTAGCGCGTAGTCAGCCCCAGCATTTT.

The chain joins TRBV4-1 to TRBJ2-5; the match to TRBD1 covers 8 bases. V shed 5 bases and J 2 bases; nucleotides not matched to a gene: 10. This CDR3 has 16 residues. CDR1 is MGHRA, CDR2 YSYEKL, per germline. The CDR3 nucleotides are TGCGCCAGCAGCACCCGGACAGGGCCAGCACAAGAGACCCAGTACTTC. Protein product: CASSTRTGPAQETQYF.